This TCR beta chain stems from a study of follicular helper T cells after annual influenza vaccination. Produced via immunoSEQ multiplex PCR; TCRdb's table is partial and in-frame only. The sample shows some 12,000 clones, roughly three quarters of them seen only once. Described time point: 2015-2016 season, pre-vaccination. A word on this clone: Its antigen remains unknown.

Findings and caveats of the study: Yearly vaccinations repeatedly recalled conserved clonotypes in ICOS+CD38+ cTfh. Just roughly 10-21% of cells analyzed had recovered productive TCRB sequences.

The V gene's germline CDR1 is SNHLY and CDR2 FYNNEI. The length of the CDR3 is 16 residues. V shed 4 bases, J shed 4 bases, and the junction held 7 bases outside the gene matches. The material was CXCR5+ CD38- circulating T follicular helper cells from blood, obtained on the day of influenza vaccination. Subset in this sample: circulating Tfh, non-naive CD4+CXCR5+PD-1+ (ICOS+CD38+ or ICOS-CD38-). The chain uses TRBV2 and TRBJ2-3; 11 nucleotides align to TRBD2. This receptor was obtained from an adult who received the influenza vaccine. The CDR3 reads CASSGFLGLAADTQYF. The CDR3, as DNA: TGTGCCAGCAGTGGGTTCTTGGGACTAGCGGCAGATACGCAGTATTTT.